This T cell receptor (beta chain) was identified in a study of T cells in Graves' hyperthyroidism and ophthalmopathy (dated by TCRdb to the late 2010s). Study-wide context: Peripheral blood was collected at initial diagnosis, before any treatment. Prospective prediction of ophthalmopathy was tested in an independent validation cohort consisting of some 18 hyperthyroidism patients and approximately 16 patients who later progressed to ophthalmopathy. In addition, the study compared T-cell repertoires in thyroid tissue and in blood from six Graves' hyperthyroidism patients. Once sampling was done, hyperthyroidism patients were given methimazole at a starting dose of 30 mg daily, whereas ophthalmopathy patients were given high-dose intravenous methylprednisolone. TCR V-J signatures able to tell the groups apart were searched for in a discovery cohort of 100 patients, of whom more than 40 had Graves' ophthalmopathy and about 60 had stable Graves' hyperthyroidism. The approximately 90 discovery patients were randomly split 7:3 into training and test sets. The paper describes TCR Vbeta CDR3 sequencing of 120 to 150 peripheral blood samples, made up of 43 ophthalmopathy patients, 70 to 80 hyperthyroidism patients and approximately 17 progressor patients.

This clonotype was picked up many times. Its antigen remains undetermined. No per-base quality is available; no much larger clone lies one base away. General conclusions and limits of the study: In cross-validation, a model built on a 13 V-J signature told ophthalmopathy apart from stable hyperthyroidism with just under 90% sensitivity and roughly 82% specificity, and in testing the same model reached 80%/75%. Sample size was not statistically predetermined, and investigators were not blinded to group allocation. Most expanded thyroid clonotypes (frequency above 0.001) were also detected in blood, a finding suggesting that blood repertoires may reflect thyroid immune responses. During validation, the model predicted progression to ophthalmopathy a median of about 6.5 months ahead of onset, with around 71% sensitivity and almost 75% specificity.

Hyperthyroidism patients were aged 18 to 65 years and newly diagnosed, with disease duration of less than 2 months. Any patient with an uncontrolled infection, another autoimmune disease, pregnancy or lactation was excluded. Diagnoses relied on clinical symptoms, serum thyroxine and TRAb, thyroid ultrasound and orbital computed tomography. Blood from progressor patients was collected at the time of first diagnosis with hyperthyroidism, before any ophthalmopathy symptoms had appeared. Ficoll-Paque density gradient centrifugation was used to isolate PBMCs from about 10 ml of fresh peripheral blood. Progressor patients were first diagnosed with Graves' hyperthyroidism and then developed ophthalmopathy during follow-up. Total RNA was extracted using Trizol reagent, and RNA quality was assessed on an Agilent 2100 Bioanalyzer. Measured from the cysteine to the phenylalanine, the CDR3 is 14 residues long. Solely the CDR3 DNA is kept, with 42 bases framed from the first base. V is shortened by 1 base, J by 1 base, and the region joining them spans 5 bases. Taken from the germline V gene (reference sequence), the CDR1 and CDR2 loops are PRHDT and FYEKMQ.

Amplification of TCR beta CDR3 regions was carried out from RNA transcripts. A first-round RT-PCR of the TCR CDR3 used the HTBI primer set with the Qiagen OneStep RT-PCR kit. A second multiplex PCR round built the libraries, followed by size selection and purification. Paired-end sequencing of the libraries was performed with 100 bp reads on an Illumina HiSeq2000. The paper's data handling went like this. SOAPnuke was used to process the raw data, throwing out any read that contained adapters or uncalled bases, had a mean Phred below 15, or lacked an exact constant-primer or identifier match. COPE v1.2.5 was used to merge high-quality paired reads, and clonotypes were defined as unique nucleotide sequences. Clonotypes were aligned to IMGT TRBV, TRBD and TRBJ reference segments using MiTCR v1.1. Only V-J combinations with frequency above 0.0001, covering about 99% of repertoires, were analysed. The TCS score was defined as F50 (clonal expansion) divided by E x V (chaos), with BLOSUM62-based TCRdist calculated between CDR3 peptides within each V-J. Welch's t-statistics and random forest reduced just over 500 V-J features to fewer than 15, which were used in a naive Bayes classifier (R e1071). TCRdb reanalyzed the raw reads on its own, using fastp at Q25 for trimming and MiXCR for clone calling, and kept in-frame beta chains. Each entry is one CDR3 protein sequence, shown with its most common DNA and genes. V and J calls and clone size were set by TCRdb, not the authors. This sample comprises under 400,000 distinct CDR3 sequences, around 14% of them detected only once. The top ten clones comprise 28% of the sample.

The chain uses TRBV13 and TRBJ2-4; the D gene is not confidently resolved. Specimen: blood. This sequence was found in a woman aged 18-29 years with Graves' hyperthyroidism that later progressed to Graves' ophthalmopathy. The bases read TGTGCCAGCAGCTTAGACGGGGCCAAAAACATTCAGTACTTC. Its translation reads: CASSLDGAKNIQYF.